This T cell receptor beta chain came from a study of blood T cell repertoires in COVID-19. In the study overall: Sample material is recorded as cDNA or gDNA derived from T cells, B-cell-depleted T cells, or PBMCs.

Per the study methods: Reference gene primer amplification in the assay estimated nucleated cell counts. TCRdb's table, derived via immunoSEQ multiplex PCR, lists solely in-frame clones and lacks some. The DNA was the basis for D and trimming; V, J and clone size are from that table. The sample has over 85,000 clones, more than 75% seen once; the top ten hold 4.5% to 6%. The receptor was isolated from a woman of 80 years or more with active COVID-19. The specimen sequenced was peripheral blood.

CDR3 sequence: CASSFGTGGTYEQYF. The CDR3 DNA sequence: TGTGCCAGCAGCTTCGGTACAGGGGGAACCTACGAGCAGTACTTC. J is TRBJ2-7 and V is TRBV11-3; TRBD1 matches 8 bases. Germline CDR1 SGHNT, CDR2 YENEEA. J was trimmed by 2 bases and V by 3 bases; bases with no gene match: 6. CDR3 length: 15 residues.